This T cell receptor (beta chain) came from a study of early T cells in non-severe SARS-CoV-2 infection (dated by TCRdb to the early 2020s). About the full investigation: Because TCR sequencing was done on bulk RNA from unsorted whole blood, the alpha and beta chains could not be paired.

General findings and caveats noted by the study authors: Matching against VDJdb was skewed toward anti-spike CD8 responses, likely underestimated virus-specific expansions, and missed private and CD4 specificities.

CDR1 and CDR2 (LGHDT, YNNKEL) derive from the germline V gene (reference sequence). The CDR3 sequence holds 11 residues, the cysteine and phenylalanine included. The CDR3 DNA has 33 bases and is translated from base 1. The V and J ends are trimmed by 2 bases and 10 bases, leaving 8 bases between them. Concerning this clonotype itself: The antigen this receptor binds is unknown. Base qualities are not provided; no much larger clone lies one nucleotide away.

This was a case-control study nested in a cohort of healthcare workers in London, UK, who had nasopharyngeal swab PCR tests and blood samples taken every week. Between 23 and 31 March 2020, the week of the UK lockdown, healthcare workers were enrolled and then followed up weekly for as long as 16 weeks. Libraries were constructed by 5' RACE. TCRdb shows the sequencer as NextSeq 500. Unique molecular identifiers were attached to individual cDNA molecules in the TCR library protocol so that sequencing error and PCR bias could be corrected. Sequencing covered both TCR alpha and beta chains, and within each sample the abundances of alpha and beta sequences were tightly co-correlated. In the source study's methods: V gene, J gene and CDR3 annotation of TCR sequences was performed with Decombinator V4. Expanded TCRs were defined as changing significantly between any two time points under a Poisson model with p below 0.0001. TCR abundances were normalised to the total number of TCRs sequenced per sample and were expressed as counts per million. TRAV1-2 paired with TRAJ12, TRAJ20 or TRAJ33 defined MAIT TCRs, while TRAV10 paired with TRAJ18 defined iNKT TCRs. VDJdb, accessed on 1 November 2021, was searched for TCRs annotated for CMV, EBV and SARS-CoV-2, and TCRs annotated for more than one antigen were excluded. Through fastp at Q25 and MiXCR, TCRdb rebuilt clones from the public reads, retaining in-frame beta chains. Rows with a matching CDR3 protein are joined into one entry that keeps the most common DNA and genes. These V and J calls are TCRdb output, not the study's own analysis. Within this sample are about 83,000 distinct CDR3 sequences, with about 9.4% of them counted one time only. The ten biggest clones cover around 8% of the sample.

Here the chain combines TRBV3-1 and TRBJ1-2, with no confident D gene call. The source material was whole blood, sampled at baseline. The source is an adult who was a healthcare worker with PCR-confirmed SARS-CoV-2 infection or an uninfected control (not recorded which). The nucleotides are TGTGCCAGCAGCCAACTCGCGGACTACACCTTC. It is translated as CASSQLADYTF. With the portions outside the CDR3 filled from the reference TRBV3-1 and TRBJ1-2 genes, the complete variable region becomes DTAVSQTPKYLVTQMGNDKSIKCEQNLGHDTMYWYKQDSKKFLKIMFSYNNKELIINETVPNRFSPKSPDKAHLNLHINSLELGDSAVYFCASSQLADYTFGSGTRLTVV.